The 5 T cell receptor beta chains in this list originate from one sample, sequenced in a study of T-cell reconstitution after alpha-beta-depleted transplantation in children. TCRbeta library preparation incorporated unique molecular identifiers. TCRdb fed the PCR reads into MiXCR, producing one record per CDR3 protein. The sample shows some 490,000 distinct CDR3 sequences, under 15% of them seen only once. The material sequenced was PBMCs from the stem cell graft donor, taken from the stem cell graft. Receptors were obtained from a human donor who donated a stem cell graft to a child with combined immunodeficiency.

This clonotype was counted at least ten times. CDR3 sequence reads: CSARPRTSGGWETQYF. For the CDR3, the DNA is TGCAGTGCTAGACCCCGGACTAGCGGGGGGTGGGAGACCCAGTACTTC. The genes are TRBV20-1 and TRBJ2-5; 14 positions agree with TRBD2. The CDR3 consists of 16 residues. The ends lost 2 bases at V and 5 bases at J; junction bases unmatched: 7. CDR1 is DFQATT, CDR2 SNEGSKA, per germline (reference sequence).

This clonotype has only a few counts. The CDR3 here is CASSVDSGGTNEKLFF. As DNA, the CDR3 is TGTGCCAGCAGCGTAGATTCTGGCGGGACTAATGAAAAACTGTTTTTT. The chain links TRBV9 to TRBJ1-4; D unresolved. The V gene lost 0 bases and the J gene lost 2 bases, with 11 bases spanning the gap. Germline V gives CDR1 SGDLS, CDR2 YYNGEE. The CDR3 is 16 residues long.

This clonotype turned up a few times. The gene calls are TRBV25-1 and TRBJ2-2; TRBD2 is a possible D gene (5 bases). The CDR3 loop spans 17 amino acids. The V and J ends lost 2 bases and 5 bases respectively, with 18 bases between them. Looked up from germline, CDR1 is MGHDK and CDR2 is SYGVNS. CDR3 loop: CASSEGRTGFGTGELFF. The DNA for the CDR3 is TGTGCCAGCAGTGAAGGGAGAACGGGCTTCGGGACCGGGGAGCTGTTTTTT.

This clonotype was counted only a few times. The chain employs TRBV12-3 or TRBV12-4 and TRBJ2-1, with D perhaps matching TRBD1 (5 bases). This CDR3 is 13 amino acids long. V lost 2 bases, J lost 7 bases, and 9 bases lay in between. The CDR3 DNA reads TGTGCCAGCAGTTTAATAGGGGTAAATGAGCAGTTCTTC. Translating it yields CASSLIGVNEQFF.

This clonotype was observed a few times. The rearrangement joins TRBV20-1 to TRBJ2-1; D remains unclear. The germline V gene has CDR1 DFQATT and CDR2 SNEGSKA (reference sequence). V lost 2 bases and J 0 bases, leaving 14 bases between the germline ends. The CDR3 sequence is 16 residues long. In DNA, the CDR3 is TGCAGTGCTAGAATTCCCTCGGGCATCTCCTACAATGAGCAGTTCTTC. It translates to CSARIPSGISYNEQFF.